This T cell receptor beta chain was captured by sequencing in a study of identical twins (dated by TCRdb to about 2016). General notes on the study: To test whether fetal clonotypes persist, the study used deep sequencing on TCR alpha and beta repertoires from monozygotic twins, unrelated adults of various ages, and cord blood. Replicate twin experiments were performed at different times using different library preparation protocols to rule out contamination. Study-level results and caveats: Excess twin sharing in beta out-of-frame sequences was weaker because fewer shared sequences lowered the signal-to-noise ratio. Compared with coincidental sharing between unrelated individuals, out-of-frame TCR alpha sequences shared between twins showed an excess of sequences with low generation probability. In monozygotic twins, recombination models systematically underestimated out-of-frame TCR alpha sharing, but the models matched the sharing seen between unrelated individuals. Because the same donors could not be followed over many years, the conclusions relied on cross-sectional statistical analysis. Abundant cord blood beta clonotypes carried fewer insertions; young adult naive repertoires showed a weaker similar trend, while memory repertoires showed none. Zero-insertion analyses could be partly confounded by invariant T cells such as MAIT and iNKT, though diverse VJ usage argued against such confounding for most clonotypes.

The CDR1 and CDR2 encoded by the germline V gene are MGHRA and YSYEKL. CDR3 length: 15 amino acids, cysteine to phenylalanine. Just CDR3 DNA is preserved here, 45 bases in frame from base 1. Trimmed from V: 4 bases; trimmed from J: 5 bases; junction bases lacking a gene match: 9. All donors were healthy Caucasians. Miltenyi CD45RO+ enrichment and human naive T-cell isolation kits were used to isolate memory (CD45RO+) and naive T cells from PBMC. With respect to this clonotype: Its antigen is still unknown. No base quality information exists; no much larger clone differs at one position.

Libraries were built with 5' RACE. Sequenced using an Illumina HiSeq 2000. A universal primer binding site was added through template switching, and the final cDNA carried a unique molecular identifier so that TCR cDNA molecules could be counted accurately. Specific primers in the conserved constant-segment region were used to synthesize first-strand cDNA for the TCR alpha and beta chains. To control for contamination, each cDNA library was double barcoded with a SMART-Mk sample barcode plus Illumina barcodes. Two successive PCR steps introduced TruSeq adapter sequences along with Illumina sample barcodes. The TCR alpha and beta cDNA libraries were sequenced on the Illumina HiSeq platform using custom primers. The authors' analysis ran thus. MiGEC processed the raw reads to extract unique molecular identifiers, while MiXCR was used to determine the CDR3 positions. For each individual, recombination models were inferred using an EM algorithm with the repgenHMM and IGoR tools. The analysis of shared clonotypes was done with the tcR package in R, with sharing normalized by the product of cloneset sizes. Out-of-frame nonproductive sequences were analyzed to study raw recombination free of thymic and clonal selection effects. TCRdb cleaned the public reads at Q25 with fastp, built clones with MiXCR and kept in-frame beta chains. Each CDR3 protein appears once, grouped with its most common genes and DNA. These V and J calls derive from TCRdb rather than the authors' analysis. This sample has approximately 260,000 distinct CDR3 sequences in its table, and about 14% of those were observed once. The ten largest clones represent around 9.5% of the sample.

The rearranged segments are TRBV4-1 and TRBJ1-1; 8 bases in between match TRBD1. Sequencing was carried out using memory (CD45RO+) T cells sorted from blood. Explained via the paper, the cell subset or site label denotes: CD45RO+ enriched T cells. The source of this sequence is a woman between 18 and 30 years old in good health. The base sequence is TGCGCCAGCAGCCCGATCGACAGGGGTGGTACTGAAGCTTTCTTT. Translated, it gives CASSPIDRGGTEAFF.